This T cell receptor beta chain came from a study of blood T cell repertoires in COVID-19. Study summary: The United States, Italy and Spain supplied acute and convalescent COVID-19 samples. T cells, B-cell-depleted T cells, or PBMCs provided the cDNA or gDNA that served as material.

Under the authors' procedure: Cell counts per sample came from amplifying reference gene primers. TCRdb keeps only in-frame clones here, not all; method: immunoSEQ multiplex PCR. Clonal size and the V and J genes are those of that table, whereas D and trimming came from the DNA. Among about 230,000 clones listed, 84% were seen once. The sample was peripheral blood. The TCR was taken from a man aged 40-49 years who had recovered from COVID-19.

The CDR3: CASSQGFYYGYTF. In nucleotides, the CDR3 is TGTGCCAGCAGTCAGGGGTTTTACTATGGCTACACCTTC. The chain combines TRBV6-5 with TRBJ1-2, with D maybe TRBD1 (6 bases). Germline lookup yields CDR1 MNHEY and CDR2 SVGAGI. The CDR3 length is 13 residues. The V end was cut by 5 bases, the J end by 3 bases, with 10 bases between.